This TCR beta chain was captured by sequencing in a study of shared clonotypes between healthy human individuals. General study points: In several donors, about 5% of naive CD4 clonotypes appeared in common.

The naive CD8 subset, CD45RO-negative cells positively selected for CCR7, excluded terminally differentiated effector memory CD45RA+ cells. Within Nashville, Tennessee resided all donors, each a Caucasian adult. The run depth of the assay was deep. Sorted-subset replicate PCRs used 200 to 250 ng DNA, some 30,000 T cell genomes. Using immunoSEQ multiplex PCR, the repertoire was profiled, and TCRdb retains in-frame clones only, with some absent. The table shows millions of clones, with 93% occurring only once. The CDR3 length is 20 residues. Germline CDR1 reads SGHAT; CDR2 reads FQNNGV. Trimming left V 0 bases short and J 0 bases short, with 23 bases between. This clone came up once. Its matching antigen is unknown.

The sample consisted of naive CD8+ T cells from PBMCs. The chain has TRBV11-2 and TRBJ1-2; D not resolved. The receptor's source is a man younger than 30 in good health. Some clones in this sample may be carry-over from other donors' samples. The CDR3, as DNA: TGTGCCAGCAGCTTAGATAGGCTTGCGGTCACAGCCTCTTCTAACTATGGCTACACCTTC. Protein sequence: CASSLDRLAVTASSNYGYTF.